A selection of T cell receptor beta chains follows, all from one sample in a study of T cell clonotyping in hematopoietic cell transplantation. The protocol was immunoSEQ multiplex PCR, while the TCRdb copy is restricted to in-frame clones and leaves out a portion. The sample lists approximately 41,000 clones; less than 85% were seen once. Sequences were derived from peripheral blood mononuclear cells, sampled before stem cell transplant. The receptors derive from a man in his 60s with acute myeloid leukemia. Some clones in this sample may be carry-over from other donors' samples. Each CDR3 is given with its conserved first and last residue. A D gene is named only where the DNA matches it firmly. Size is stated for part of the rows, as once, few or many counts, or as a class when the clone is expanded.

j_call v_call clone_size d_call cdr3_nt cdr3_aa
TRBJ1-1 TRBV19 NA NA TGTGCCAGTAGTAACGGACGGGTCACTGAAGCTTTCTTT CASSNGRVTEAFF
TRBJ1-5 TRBV27 NA NA TGTGCCAGCAGTTCCCTGGAAAACCGCAATCAGCCCCAGCATTTT CASSSLENRNQPQHF
TRBJ1-1 TRBV5-1 NA NA TGCGCCAGCAGCGCGGGACAAGGGTACACTGAAGCTTTCTTT CASSAGQGYTEAFF
TRBJ1-1 TRBV9 NA NA TGTGCCAGCAGCGTAGTGGGACCGGGAGCTTTCTTT CASSVVGPGAFF
TRBJ1-3 TRBV10-3 NA NA TGTGCCATCAGTGAAGCAGGGGATTCTGGAAACACCATATATTTT CAISEAGDSGNTIYF
TRBJ2-5 TRBV7-3 NA NA TGTGCCAGCAGCTGGGGACAACACCAAGAGACCCAGTACTTC CASSWGQHQETQYF
TRBJ2-3 TRBV5-6 NA TRBD2 TGTGCCAGCAGCACGAAAGCGGGGGGGCACACAGATACGCAGTATTTT CASSTKAGGHTDTQYF
TRBJ1-2 TRBV15 few TRBD1 TGTGCCACCAGCAGAGATGACAGGGTGGTTGGCTACACCTTC CATSRDDRVVGYTF
TRBJ1-2 TRBV5-4 few TRBD1 TGTGCCAGCAGCCCCTGGACAGGGAAAGGCTACACCTTC CASSPWTGKGYTF
TRBJ1-1 TRBV5-6 once NA TGTGCCAGCAGCCCCGATAAAAACACTGAAGCTTTCTTT CASSPDKNTEAFF
TRBJ1-4 TRBV5-4 NA NA TGTGCCAGCAGCTCGACTGGAGGTGAAAAACTGTTTTTT CASSSTGGEKLFF
TRBJ1-2 TRBV6-5 NA NA TGTGCCAGCGGGAGGTCTTTTCCGGGCGCGCGTGGCTACACCTTC CASGRSFPGARGYTF
TRBJ1-5 TRBV15 NA NA TGTGCCACCAGCGATGGCCCGTTGGGGGGACGTCAGCCCCAGCATTTT CATSDGPLGGRQPQHF
TRBJ1-6 TRBV7-9 NA NA TGTGCCAGCAGCACCCTTGGGGGTGAGAGATCACCCCTCCACTTT CASSTLGGERSPLHF
TRBJ1-5 TRBV6-5 NA NA TGTGCCAGCAGTACAAGTTTTTATAGCAATCAGCCCCAGCATTTT CASSTSFYSNQPQHF
TRBJ2-7 TRBV28 NA TRBD1 TGTGCCAGCAGTGCGGACAGGTCACGACTCGAGCAGTACTTC CASSADRSRLEQYF
TRBJ1-2 TRBV11-2 few NA TGTGCCAGCAACACAGTTAACTATGGCTACACCTTC CASNTVNYGYTF
TRBJ2-7 TRBV6-5 NA NA TGTGCCAGCAGTACCACAGGGAGGCCTCGTGAGCAGTACTTC CASSTTGRPREQYF
TRBJ1-2 TRBV19 NA TRBD1 TGTGCCAGTAGTATAGCGGCCCTTGGGGACAGGGCTGGCTACACCTTC CASSIAALGDRAGYTF
TRBJ2-2 TRBV2 NA NA TGTGCCAGCAGTGACTTCGACTTGACTGGGGAGCTGTTTTTT CASSDFDLTGELFF
TRBJ2-7 TRBV19 once TRBD1 TGTGCCAGTAGTATAGAACCGGGACAGAGGGAAGGCGAGCAGTACTTC CASSIEPGQREGEQYF
TRBJ1-2 TRBV5-1 once NA TGCGCCAGCACCGGGGGCGTCTATGGCTACACCTTC CASTGGVYGYTF
TRBJ2-7 TRBV7-2 NA TRBD2 TGTGCCAGCAGCTCGGGGGGGGTACTTCATTACGAGCAGTACTTC CASSSGGVLHYEQYF
TRBJ2-3 TRBV5-1 NA NA TGCGCCAGCAGCTTGAGAGTGGAACTCACAGATACGCAGTATTTT CASSLRVELTDTQYF
TRBJ1-2 TRBV29-1 NA TRBD1 TGCAGCGTGGACAGACAGGGGGCCTCTGGCTACACCTTC CSVDRQGASGYTF
TRBJ1-2 TRBV19 NA TRBD1 TGTGCCACTAGAAGGCAGGGGGCAAGCTATGGCTACACCTTC CATRRQGASYGYTF
TRBJ1-2 TRBV28 NA NA TGTGCCAGCAGTTTACTTACGGACAATTTCCACTTC CASSLLTDNFHF
TRBJ2-7 TRBV18 few NA TGTGCCAGCTCCCTACCTCGAAGTCCTTTATACGAGCAGTACTTC CASSLPRSPLYEQYF
TRBJ2-3 TRBV5-1 once NA TGCGCCAGCACCGACAGGGAGGTTCCAGATACGCAGTATTTT CASTDREVPDTQYF
TRBJ2-2 TRBV19 NA TRBD1 TGTGCCAGTAGTATGGACAACAGGGGGCGGACCGGGGAGCTGTTTTTT CASSMDNRGRTGELFF
TRBJ2-1 TRBV2 NA TRBD2 TGTGCCAGCCCGAGCGGGGGATATTACAATGAGCAGTTCTTC CASPSGGYYNEQFF
TRBJ1-1 TRBV28 NA TRBD1 TGTGCCAGCAGACAATTTACAGGGGAAAAAAACACTGAAGCTTTCTTT CASRQFTGEKNTEAFF
TRBJ1-1 TRBV11-2 NA NA TGTGCCAGCACACTATGGGTGGGGGGGACTGAAGCTTTCTTT CASTLWVGGTEAFF
TRBJ1-4 TRBV25-1 few NA TGTGCCAGCAGTGACAGGCGAGGGAACAATGAAAAACTGTTTTTT CASSDRRGNNEKLFF